The T cell receptor (beta chain) under discussion was sequenced for a study of glioma-infiltrating T cells after dendritic cell vaccination. The repertoire was sequenced with immunoSEQ multiplex PCR; TCRdb's copy has only in-frame clones and lacks some. The sample yields some 110,000 clones, roughly 89% seen once. Documented time point: after dendritic cell vaccination, including at tumor progression/relapse. Trimming removed 1 base from V and 0 bases from J; junction bases left unmatched: 3. The CDR3 spans 16 residues. Germline V gene lookup returns CDR1 SEHNR and CDR2 FQNEAQ (reference sequence). The specimen comprised blood, sampled after dendritic cell vaccination. This receptor was taken from a human donor with glioblastoma. The chain carries TRBV7-9 and TRBJ1-2; TRBD1 aligns across 9 bases. CDR3 loop: CASSLVGQGPNYGYTF. In DNA form, the CDR3 reads TGTGCCAGCAGCTTAGTGGGACAGGGTCCTAACTATGGCTACACCTTC.